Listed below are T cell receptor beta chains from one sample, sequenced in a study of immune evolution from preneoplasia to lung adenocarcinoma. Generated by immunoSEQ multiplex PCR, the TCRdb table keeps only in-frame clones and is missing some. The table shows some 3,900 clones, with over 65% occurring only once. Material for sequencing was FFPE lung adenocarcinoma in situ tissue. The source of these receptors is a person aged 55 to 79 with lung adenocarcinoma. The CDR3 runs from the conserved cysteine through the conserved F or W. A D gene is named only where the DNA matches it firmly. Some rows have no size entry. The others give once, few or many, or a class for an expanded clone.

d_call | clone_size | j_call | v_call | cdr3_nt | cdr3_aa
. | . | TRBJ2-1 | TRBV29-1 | TGCAGCGTCGTCAGTGGGGAAATGGGGAGCGCTAGCTCCTACAATGAGCAGTTCTTC | CSVVSGEMGSASSYNEQFF
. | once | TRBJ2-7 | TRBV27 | TGTGCCAGCAGTTTTACAGGCTTGGGGTACGAGCAGTACTTC | CASSFTGLGYEQYF
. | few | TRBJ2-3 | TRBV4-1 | TGCGCCAGCAGCCAAGATGACAGGTCCTCTAGCACAGATACGCAGTATTTT | CASSQDDRSSSTDTQYF
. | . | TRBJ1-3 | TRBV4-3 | TGCGCCAGCAGCCAAGACATCACTGGTACAGGGTCGTATGGAAACACCATATATTTT | CASSQDITGTGSYGNTIYF
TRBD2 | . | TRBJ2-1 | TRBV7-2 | TGTGCCTCCGGGACTAGGAGCTATCATGAGCAGTTCTTC | CASGTRSYHEQFF
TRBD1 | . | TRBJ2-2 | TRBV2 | TGTGCCAGCAGTTCGGGACAGTACACCGGGGAGCTGTTTTTT | CASSSGQYTGELFF
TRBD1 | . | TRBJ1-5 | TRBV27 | TGTGCCAGCAGGGGGGACAGCAGCAATCAGCCCCAGCATTTT | CASRGDSSNQPQHF
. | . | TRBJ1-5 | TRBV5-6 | TGTGCCAGCAGGGACGGTCAGCCCCAGCATTTT | CASRDGQPQHF
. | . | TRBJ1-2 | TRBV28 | TGTGCCAGCAGTGCGGACAGCTATGGCTACACCTTC | CASSADSYGYTF
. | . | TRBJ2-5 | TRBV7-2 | TGTGCCAGCAGCTTTAGTGGGTCCGGCCAAGAGACCCAGTACTTC | CASSFSGSGQETQYF
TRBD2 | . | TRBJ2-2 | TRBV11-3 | TGTGCCAGCGGGGGACTAGCGGGGCACACCGGGGAGCTGTTTTTT | CASGGLAGHTGELFF
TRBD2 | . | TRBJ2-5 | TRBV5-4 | TGTGCCAGCAGCTTAGAAGCGGGGATATCTGAGACCCAGTACTTC | CASSLEAGISETQYF
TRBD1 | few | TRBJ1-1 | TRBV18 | TGTGCCAGCTCACGGGACAGTTTGAACACTGAAGCTTTCTTT | CASSRDSLNTEAFF
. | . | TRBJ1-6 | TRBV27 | TGTGCCAGCAGTTTATCGACAGCCGCCCTGTATAATTCACCCCTCCACTTT | CASSLSTAALYNSPLHF
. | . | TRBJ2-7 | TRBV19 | TGTGCCGCGGGATCTGGCCCCTACGAGCAGTACTTC | CAAGSGPYEQYF
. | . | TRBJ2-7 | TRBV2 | TGTGCCAGCAGTGAGGGGGTGGGGATTTACGAGCAGTACTTC | CASSEGVGIYEQYF
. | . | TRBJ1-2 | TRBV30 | TGTGCCTGGAGTAAGGGAATCTATGGCTACACCTTC | CAWSKGIYGYTF
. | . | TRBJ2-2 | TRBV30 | TGTGCCTGGACAAACGGAAACACCGGGGAGCTGTTTTTT | CAWTNGNTGELFF
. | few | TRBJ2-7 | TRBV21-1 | TGTGCCAGCAGCAGCGAAACCTACGAGCAGTACTTC | CASSSETYEQYF
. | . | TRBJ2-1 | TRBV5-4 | TGTGCCAGCAGCTTGGCCGGAAGGTCGGGGCACAATGAGCAGTTCTTC | CASSLAGRSGHNEQFF
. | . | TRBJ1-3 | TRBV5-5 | TGTGCCAGCAGCAGAGGGGACGACCCAAGAGGAAACACCATATATTTT | CASSRGDDPRGNTIYF
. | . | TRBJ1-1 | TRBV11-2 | TGTGCCAGCAGCCCCCGGACAGCGAACACTGAAGCTTTCTTT | CASSPRTANTEAFF
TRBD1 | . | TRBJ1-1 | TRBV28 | TGTGCCAGCAGTCCGAGAGACAGGGGGCATAGCACTGAAGCTTTCTTT | CASSPRDRGHSTEAFF
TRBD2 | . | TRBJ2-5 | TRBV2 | TGTGCCAGCAGTGGGGCTAGCGGGGGGGCCGGGGAGACCCAGTACTTC | CASSGASGGAGETQYF
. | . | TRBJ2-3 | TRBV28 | TGTGCCAGCAGTTCTGGTCTTACGCAGTATTTT | CASSSGLTQYF
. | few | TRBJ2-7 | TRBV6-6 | TGTGCCAGCAGATATGGGACGTCCTACGAGCAGTACTTC | CASRYGTSYEQYF
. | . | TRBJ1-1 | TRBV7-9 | TGTGCCAGCACCGGGGCGGCAGCTATGAACACTGAAGCTTTCTTT | CASTGAAAMNTEAFF
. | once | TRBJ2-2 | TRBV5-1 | TGCGCCAGCAGCTTGAGCGGGCTTGGGAACACCGGGGAGCTGTTTTTT | CASSLSGLGNTGELFF
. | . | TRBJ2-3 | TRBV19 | TGTGCCAGTAGCGACCCCGGGGCTAGCACAGATACGCAGTATTTT | CASSDPGASTDTQYF
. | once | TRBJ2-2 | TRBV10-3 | TGTGCCATCGATGGGTCGGGATCCCCGAACACCGGGGAGCTGTTTTTT | CAIDGSGSPNTGELFF
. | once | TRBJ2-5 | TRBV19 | TGTGCCAGTAGTCGGGCGTACCAAGAGACCCAGTACTTC | CASSRAYQETQYF
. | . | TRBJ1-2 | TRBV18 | TGTGCCAGCTCACCGGTGGGGGGCCCCGCTGCGAATCCTAACTATGGCTACACCTTC | CASSPVGGPAANPNYGYTF
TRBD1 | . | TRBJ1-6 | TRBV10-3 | TGTGCCATCAGTGAGGGGACAGGGGGTACCGGGAATTCACCCCTCCACTTT | CAISEGTGGTGNSPLHF
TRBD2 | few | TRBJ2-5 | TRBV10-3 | TGTGCCATCAGTGAGTCGAACCCTAGCGGGGGGCCTGGGGCCCAGTACTTC | CAISESNPSGGPGAQYF
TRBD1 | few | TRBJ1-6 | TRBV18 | TGTGCCAGCTCACGACCGGCAGGGGGTTATAATTCACCCCTCCACTTT | CASSRPAGGYNSPLHF
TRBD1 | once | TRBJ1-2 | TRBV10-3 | TGTGCCATCAGTGAGTCAGTGATGGGACAGGGGATTGAGGGCTACACCTTC | CAISESVMGQGIEGYTF
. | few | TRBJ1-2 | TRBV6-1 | TGTGCCAGCAGTGCGAACCCCTTAGCTGGCTACACCTTC | CASSANPLAGYTF
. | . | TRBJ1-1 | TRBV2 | TGTGCCAGCAGTAAAGGGGGACCCGAAGCTTTCTTT | CASSKGGPEAFF
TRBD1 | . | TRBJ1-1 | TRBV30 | TGTGCCTGGAGTGTAGGGACAGGGAACACTGAAGCTTTCTTT | CAWSVGTGNTEAFF
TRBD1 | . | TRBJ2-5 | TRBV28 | TGTGCCAGCAGTCCGGGACAGGGGCGAAACCAAGAGACCCAGTACTTC | CASSPGQGRNQETQYF
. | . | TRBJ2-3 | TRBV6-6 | TGTGCCAGCAACCAAGGGCTATTTGGCACAGATACGCAGTATTTT | CASNQGLFGTDTQYF
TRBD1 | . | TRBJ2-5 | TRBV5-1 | TGCGCCAGCAGCCCCGGACAGGGACAAGAGACCCAGTACTTC | CASSPGQGQETQYF